This T cell receptor (beta chain) was documented in a study of cytomegalovirus exposure and HLA in healthy donors. In the PCR, 60 Vbeta and 13 Jbeta primers were used. Profiling relied on immunoSEQ multiplex PCR, and the TCRdb table lists in-frame clones only, not all of them. Altogether about 130,000 clones are present, over 60% being singletons, with the ten largest covering about 4.9%. With regard to this clone: Its target is not known.

V trimming: 7 bases; J trimming: 3 bases; junction bases outside the gene matches: 5. The CDR3 extends over 14 amino acids. The germline V gene has CDR1 SGHVS and CDR2 FQNEAQ. General study points: About 87% or about 30% of the time was how often most TCR beta V segments were productive, according to an earlier analysis.

Sequences were obtained from PBMCs. V is TRBV7-8 and J is TRBJ1-3, with TRBD1 matching 8 bases. The receptor was isolated from a man aged 60 to 69 in good health and CMV-seropositive. As DNA, the CDR3 is TGTGCCAGCAAACAGGGGGTGATTGGAAACACCATATATTTT. As protein: CASKQGVIGNTIYF.